The 28 T cell receptor beta chains below were found in one sample sequenced in a study of blood T cell repertoires in COVID-19. The method was immunoSEQ multiplex PCR; TCRdb's version includes in-frame clones alone and lacks a portion of them. The sample holds around 190,000 clones, roughly nine tenths seen once. The sample taken for sequencing was peripheral blood. The receptors come from a man between 65 and 79 years old with active or convalescent COVID-19.

This chain uses TRBV7-9 with TRBJ1-1; 7 bases fit TRBD1. Germline V lookup: CDR1 SEHNR, CDR2 FQNEAQ (reference sequence). The CDR3 has 13 residues. J was trimmed by 4 bases and V by 5 bases; bases with no gene match: 4. The CDR3 is CASSETGSTEAFF. The CDR3 nucleotides are TGTGCCAGCAGCGAGACAGGGAGCACTGAAGCTTTCTTT. The full variable domain, completed using reference TRBV7-9 and TRBJ1-1, is DTGVSQNPRHKITKRGQNVTFRCDPISEHNRLYWYRQTLGQGPEFLTYFQNEAQLEKSRLLSDRFSAERPKGSFSTLEIQRTEQGDSAMYLCASSETGSTEAFFGQGTRLTVV.

The chain uses TRBV9 and TRBJ2-5, with D maybe TRBD1 (5 bases). Germline values: CDR1 SGDLS, CDR2 YYNGEE. There are 14 residues in the CDR3. Trimming took 1 base from V and 5 from J, leaving 12 bases between them. The CDR3 here is CASSVSGNSETQYF. CDR3 DNA: TGTGCCAGCAGCGTATCAGGGAATAGCGAGACCCAGTACTTC.

This sequence joins TRBV21-1 and TRBJ2-5; the D call in the table, TRBD2, was not verified against the DNA. TRBV21-1 is described as a pseudogene. The CDR3 consists of 13 residues. DNA of the CDR3: TGTGCCAGCTCACGGGCGGGATTAGAGACCCAGTACTTC. This codes for CASSRAGLETQYF.

Written as DNA, the CDR3 is TGTGCCAGCAGGACCGGGACAGGGATGAATTCACCCCTCCACTTT. It translates to CASRTGTGMNSPLHF. This chain uses TRBV5-4 with TRBJ1-6; TRBD1 matches 9 bases. The CDR3 has 15 residues. CDR1 is SGHNT, CDR2 YYREEE, per germline (reference sequence). The junction had 7 bases not matched to a gene; V was cut back by 5 bases and J by 7 bases. Together with reference TRBV5-4 and TRBJ1-6, the CDR3 gives the full variable domain: ETGVTQSPTHLIKTRGQQVTLRCSSQSGHNTVSWYQQALGQGPQFIFQYYREEENGRGNFPPRFSGLQFPNYSSELNVNALELDDSALYLCASRTGTGMNSPLHFGNGTRLTVT.

This clone was seen once. CDR3: CASSLAGQGARETQYF. In nucleotides, the CDR3 is TGTGCCAGCAGCTTAGCCGGCCAGGGGGCAAGGGAGACCCAGTACTTC. V and J are TRBV11-3 and TRBJ2-5; 8 bases fit TRBD1. The CDR3 extends over 16 amino acids. V was pared by 1 base and J by 5 bases, with 9 bases of the junction left unmatched. Germline V CDR1 and CDR2: SGHNT, YENEEA.

The J gene is TRBJ1-1, the V gene TRBV11-1, with no clear D. CDR1 is SGHAT and CDR2 is FQDESV in the germline V gene (reference sequence). V gave up 0 bases and J gave up 2 bases, with 7 bases separating them. This CDR3 is 14 amino acids long. The CDR3 region is CASSLAWANTEAFF. The CDR3 DNA sequence: TGTGCCAGCAGCTTAGCTTGGGCCAACACTGAAGCTTTCTTT.

This clone has a single count. For the CDR3, the DNA is TGTGCCAGCAGCTTACGAGAGAGGGTTGAGCAGTTCTTC. The encoded protein is CASSLRERVEQFF. V and J are TRBV11-2 and TRBJ2-1; the D gene is possibly TRBD2 (5 bases). The CDR3 is 13 residues long. The V and J ends lost 2 bases and 9 bases respectively, with 11 bases between them. CDR1 is SGHAT, CDR2 FQNNGV, per germline. The entire variable domain, with the rest obtained from reference TRBV11-2 and TRBJ2-1, is as follows: EAGVAQSPRYKIIEKRQSVAFWCNPISGHATLYWYQQILGQGPKLLIQFQNNGVVDDSQLPKDRFSAERLKGVDSTLKIQPAKLEDSAVYLCASSLRERVEQFFGPGTRLTVL.

J is TRBJ2-3 and V is TRBV9, with D perhaps matching TRBD1 (6 bases). Germline V gene lookup returns CDR1 SGDLS and CDR2 YYNGEE. CDR3 length: 14 residues. V was pared by 3 bases and J by 2 bases, with 10 bases between. CDR3: CASSGDILTDTQYF. DNA of the CDR3: TGTGCCAGCAGCGGGGACATCCTCACAGATACGCAGTATTTT.

The J gene is TRBJ1-6, the V gene TRBV5-5, with 11 bases that match TRBD1. With 3 bases clipped from V and 6 bases from J, the junction kept 2 bases outside the gene matches. The V gene's germline CDR1 is SGHKS and CDR2 YYEKEE (reference sequence). The CDR3 covers 15 residues. For the CDR3, the DNA is TGTGCCAGCAGCTGGACAGGGGGCGGTAATTCACCCCTCCACTTT. Its translation is CASSWTGGGNSPLHF.

CDR3 amino acids: CASSFSIRQAANTEAFF. CDR3 in DNA: TGTGCCAGCAGCTTCTCGATCAGACAGGCAGCGAACACTGAAGCTTTCTTT. This chain uses TRBV7-2 with TRBJ1-1; tentative D call: TRBD1 (6 bases). Per the germline V gene, CDR1 is SGHTA and CDR2 is FQGNSA. The CDR3 runs to 17 residues. V was cut by 3 bases and J by 1 base, with 18 bases left in between.

The chain links TRBV5-6 to TRBJ1-5; TRBD1 matches at 9 bases. The CDR3 length is 17 residues. The V and J ends lost 2 bases and 6 bases, in that order; junction bases with no gene match: 12. Germline values: CDR1 SGHDT, CDR2 YYEEEE. CDR3 DNA: TGTGCCAGCAGCTTTTGGTTTGGGACAGGGATAGGTCAGCCCCAGCATTTT. Its translation is CASSFWFGTGIGQPQHF.

The genes are TRBV27 and TRBJ2-1, with D possibly matching TRBD2 (5 bases). Germline V gives CDR1 MNHEY, CDR2 SMNVEV (reference sequence). Trimming took 2 bases from V and 0 from J, leaving 5 bases between them. The length of the CDR3 is 14 residues. In DNA form, the CDR3 reads TGTGCCAGCAGTTTAAGCGGCTCCTACAATGAGCAGTTCTTC. It specifies CASSLSGSYNEQFF.

The chain employs TRBV2 and TRBJ1-6, with 7 bases aligning to TRBD1. With V trimmed by 6 bases and J by 4 bases, 3 bases remained unmatched. Per germline, CDR1 SNHLY and CDR2 FYNNEI. The CDR3 has 14 residues. In DNA form, the CDR3 reads TGTGCCAGCAGCGGGGGACAGTATAATTCACCCCTCCACTTT. The encoded protein is CASSGGQYNSPLHF.

The chain has TRBV5-6 and TRBJ1-2; TRBD1 matches 9 bases. Germline V gives CDR1 SGHDT, CDR2 YYEEEE. Trimming at V came to 3 bases and at J to 2 bases, leaving 2 bases not matched to a gene. The CDR3 is 14 amino acids. CDR3 in amino acids: CASSWGTGNYGYTF. CDR3 DNA sequence: TGTGCCAGCAGCTGGGGGACAGGGAACTATGGCTACACCTTC.

The genes are TRBV5-4 and TRBJ2-4, with TRBD2 identical over 8 bases. Germline loops: CDR1 SGHNT, CDR2 YYREEE (reference sequence). CDR3 length: 16 residues. J gave up 1 base and V 2 bases, and 5 bases lay outside the gene matches. The CDR3 reads CASSLPAGAAKNIQYF. In DNA, the CDR3 is TGTGCCAGCAGCTTACCAGCGGGAGCGGCCAAAAACATTCAGTACTTC.

The rearrangement uses TRBV5-4 and TRBJ1-4; possibly TRBD1 for D (5 bases). The V gene lost 4 bases and the J gene lost 4 bases, with 14 bases spanning the gap. This CDR3 has 15 amino acids. CDR1 and CDR2 (germline): SGHNT, YYREEE (reference sequence). The CDR3 DNA is TGTGCCAGCAGCACGGGGGGGACCAATAATGAAAAACTGTTTTTT. Translating it yields CASSTGGTNNEKLFF.

The rearrangement links TRBV7-2 to TRBJ1-2, with a tentative D call TRBD1 (6 bases). V was shortened by 4 bases and J by 4 bases, with 16 bases between the two germline ends. CDR3 length: 15 residues. CDR1 and CDR2 (germline): SGHTA, FQGNSA. CDR3 nucleotides: TGTGCCAGCAGCTCCAGGGGCACGGGTTCCTATGGCTACACCTTC. Protein: CASSSRGTGSYGYTF.

This clone was seen more than once but under ten times. J is TRBJ2-7 and V is TRBV30, with TRBD2 identical over 12 bases. Germline V gene data show CDR1 as GTSNPN and CDR2 as SVGIG (reference sequence). V gave up 1 base and J gave up 4 bases; unmatched junction bases: 11. The CDR3 runs 17 residues. The CDR3 protein is CAWSGLAGARDGYEQYF. For the CDR3, the DNA is TGTGCCTGGAGTGGACTAGCGGGGGCCCGTGATGGGTACGAGCAGTACTTC.

This clone showed up just a few times. The genes are TRBV19 and TRBJ2-2; D gene unclear. Trimming took off 1 base at V and 7 bases at J, with 4 bases between the two ends. This CDR3 comprises 12 residues. Germline V gives CDR1 LNHDA, CDR2 SQIVND (reference sequence). The CDR3 reads CASSIGDGELFF. The CDR3 region has the DNA TGTGCCAGTAGTATAGGAGACGGGGAGCTGTTTTTT.

The chain carries TRBV7-8 and TRBJ1-2, with 11 bases that match TRBD1. The CDR3 loop spans 19 amino acids. V dropped 4 bases and J dropped 0; count of bases not matched to a gene: 13. In germline, CDR1 is SGHVS, CDR2 FQNEAQ. CDR3 in amino acids: CASSWTGGPNIKANYGYTF. CDR3 in DNA: TGTGCCAGCAGCTGGACAGGGGGCCCGAATATTAAAGCTAACTATGGCTACACCTTC.

This sequence joins TRBV28 and TRBJ2-7; D may be TRBD2 (5 bases). The V and J ends lost 6 bases and 2 bases respectively, with 14 bases between them. The CDR3 has 14 amino acids. Germline V gene sequence: CDR1 MDHEN, CDR2 SYDVKM. The chain's CDR3 is CASSPSGDTYEQYF. The CDR3 nucleotides read TGTGCCAGCAGCCCATCCGGGGATACCTACGAGCAGTACTTC.

The table lists this clone with a count of one. The chain couples TRBV11-2 to TRBJ1-6; TRBD1 aligns across 8 bases. V was clipped by 6 bases and J by 0 bases; unmatched bases: 4. The CDR3 length is 16 residues. Looked up from germline, CDR1 is SGHAT and CDR2 is FQNNGV. DNA of the CDR3: TGTGCCAGCAGGGGACAGGAGAGCTCCTATAATTCACCCCTCCACTTT. Encoded protein: CASRGQESSYNSPLHF.

Here the CDR3 reads CASSLAQGAGQGHEQYF. CDR3 sequence (DNA): TGCGCCAGCAGCTTGGCCCAAGGAGCGGGACAGGGACACGAGCAGTACTTC. The chain joins TRBV5-1 to TRBJ2-7, with TRBD1 matching 9 bases. V lost 0 bases to trimming and J lost 5 bases; unmatched junction nucleotides: 12. From germline, CDR1 is SGHRS and CDR2 YFSETQ. The CDR3 loop spans 17 amino acids.

This chain joins TRBV14 and TRBJ1-2; D is ambiguous. CDR1 is SGHDN, CDR2 FVKESK, per germline. The V end was cut by 3 bases, the J end by 2 bases, with 10 bases between. CDR3 length: 14 residues. CDR3 nucleotides: TGTGCCAGCAGCCACAACTATGGCAACTATGGCTACACCTTC. This gives the protein CASSHNYGNYGYTF.

This clone was seen more than once but under ten times. V usage is TRBV11-2 and J usage is TRBJ2-2; D not resolved. The CDR3 is 16 residues long. V was clipped by 0 bases and J by 6 bases, with 14 bases between them. Germline CDR1 and CDR2: SGHAT and FQNNGV. In DNA, the CDR3 is TGTGCCAGCAGCTTAGAGGGTACAAAACGGGCCGGGGAGCTGTTTTTT. Its protein is CASSLEGTKRAGELFF. Full variable domain (missing parts from reference TRBV11-2 and TRBJ2-2): EAGVAQSPRYKIIEKRQSVAFWCNPISGHATLYWYQQILGQGPKLLIQFQNNGVVDDSQLPKDRFSAERLKGVDSTLKIQPAKLEDSAVYLCASSLEGTKRAGELFFGEGSRLTVL.

V usage is TRBV28 and J usage is TRBJ1-1; 10 bases map to TRBD1. Trimming removed 6 bases from V and 3 bases from J; junction bases left unmatched: 1. Per germline, CDR1 MDHEN and CDR2 SYDVKM. CDR3 length: 13 residues. CDR3 sequence reads: CASRTGGHTEAFF. The CDR3 nucleotides are TGTGCCAGCAGGACAGGGGGCCACACTGAAGCTTTCTTT.

This clone was counted once. This chain uses TRBV7-9 with TRBJ2-3; D ambiguous. This CDR3 region has 15 residues. The V gene lost 7 bases and the J gene lost 2 bases, with 16 bases spanning the gap. Germline CDR1 is SEHNR and CDR2 is FQNEAQ (reference sequence). CDR3 DNA: TGTGCCAGCACCCTAAGAGGAAGTCTCACAGATACGCAGTATTTT. It yields the protein CASTLRGSLTDTQYF.

CDR3 loop: CASSQVIQAGYTF. The CDR3 DNA follows: TGCGCCAGCAGCCAAGTGATCCAGGCAGGCTACACCTTC. The rearrangement links TRBV4-3 to TRBJ1-2; D is unresolved. This CDR3 comprises 13 residues. Trimming left V 1 base short and J 8 bases short, with 11 bases between. The V gene's germline CDR1 is LGHNA and CDR2 YSLEER.